The T cell receptor beta chain described here comes from a study of cytomegalovirus exposure and HLA in healthy donors. Background on the study: Sequencing of about 179 million T cells in an earlier analysis found 90 million to 120 million unique TCR beta sequences. Notes on the study in general: The authors later found TCR association rates varying by HLA locus, with DRB1 most and HLA-C fewest.

Germline CDR1 reads SGHVS; CDR2 reads FNYEAQ. The ends lost 5 bases at V and 4 bases at J; junction bases unmatched: 7. This CDR3 region has 14 residues. In the PCR, 60 Vbeta and 13 Jbeta primers were used. Clones were sequenced by immunoSEQ multiplex PCR, and TCRdb holds only the in-frame ones, with some missing. The data show about 120,000 clones, with 75% to 90% seen just once and 7.5% to 9.5% held by the top ten. The donors, nominally healthy at sampling, likely had unrecorded immune exposures. A note on this clone: The antigen is undetermined.

The V call is TRBV7-6, the J call TRBJ2-7, with 8 bases identical to TRBD1. Sequencing was carried out using PBMCs. This TCR was recovered from a female donor in good health and CMV-seropositive. This CDR3 is CASSPHRTGYEQYF. The CDR3 bases are TGTGCCAGCAGCCCACATCGGACAGGGTACGAGCAGTACTTC.